The present T cell receptor (beta chain) was sequenced within a study of response to subunit inactivated influenza vaccine. One entry per CDR3 protein results from TCRdb running MiXCR on the RT-PCR reads. The table includes about 540,000 distinct CDR3 sequences, roughly 25% detected once. Study-level points and caveats: It was suggested by the authors that few new T cells are recruited by each seasonal influenza vaccination.

As concerns this clonotype: Its target is not known.

This sample was shared with a second study, whose subject was T cells expressing NK-cell markers. Turning to that study: UMIs accompanied the 5'RACE template switching by which TCR beta cDNA was made. A range of about 1.0-8% of CD8+ T cells consisted of dominant NKG2C+ clonotypes in several donors.

The sequences come from CD4+ T cells sorted from PBMCs, collected 11 to 12 days after vaccination. The source is a man aged 50 to 60 who received an inactivated influenza vaccine.

CDR3 residues: CASSLLGGPETQYF. The CDR3 nucleotides are TGCGCCAGCAGCTTGTTGGGGGGGCCAGAGACCCAGTACTTC. This chain joins TRBV5-1 and TRBJ2-5; D is possibly TRBD2 (7 bases). V dropped 1 base and J dropped 4 bases, with 11 bases sitting between them. This CDR3 comprises 14 residues. CDR1 and CDR2 (germline): SGHRS, YFSETQ.